This T cell receptor beta chain originates from a study of metastatic and nonmetastatic thyroid tumors. All patients were treatment-naive before thyroid surgery. TCRdb re-clonotyped the PCR reads through MiXCR. Of fewer than 45,000 clones listed, roughly 14% are singletons. General observations from the study: Malignant thyroid tumors reportedly had TCR beta diversity that was significantly higher than in benign nodules, in blood and tumor.

This clone was seen ten or more times. Its specificity is not known. This clonotype originated in a female donor with papillary thyroid cancer or a benign thyroid nodule (not recorded which). Some clones in this sample may be carry-over from other donors' samples. What was sequenced was blood.

For the CDR3, the DNA is TGTGCCAGCAGTTTAAGTGGGACCGGGGAGCTGTTTTTT. Its translation: CASSLSGTGELFF. The J gene is TRBJ2-2, the V gene TRBV27; D not resolved. CDR3 length: 13 residues. Trimming removed 2 bases from V and 5 bases from J, with 6 bases in between. Germline CDR1 reads MNHEY; CDR2 reads SMNVEV (reference sequence).